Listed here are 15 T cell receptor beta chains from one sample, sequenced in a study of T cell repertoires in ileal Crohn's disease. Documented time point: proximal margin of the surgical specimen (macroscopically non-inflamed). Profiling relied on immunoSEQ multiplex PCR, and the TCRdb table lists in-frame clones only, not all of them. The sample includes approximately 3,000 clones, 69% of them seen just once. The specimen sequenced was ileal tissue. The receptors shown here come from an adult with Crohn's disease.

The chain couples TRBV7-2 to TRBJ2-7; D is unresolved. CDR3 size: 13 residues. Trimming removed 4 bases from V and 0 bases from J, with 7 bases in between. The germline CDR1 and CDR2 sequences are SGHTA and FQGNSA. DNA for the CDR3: TGTGCCAGCAGCTATACGAACTCCTACGAGCAGTACTTC. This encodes CASSYTNSYEQYF.

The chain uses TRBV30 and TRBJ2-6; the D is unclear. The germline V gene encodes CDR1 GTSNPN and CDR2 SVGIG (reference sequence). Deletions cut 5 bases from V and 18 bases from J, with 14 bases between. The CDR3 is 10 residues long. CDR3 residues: CAWGPTPETF. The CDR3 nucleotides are TGTGCCTGGGGCCCGACACCAGAGACTTTC.

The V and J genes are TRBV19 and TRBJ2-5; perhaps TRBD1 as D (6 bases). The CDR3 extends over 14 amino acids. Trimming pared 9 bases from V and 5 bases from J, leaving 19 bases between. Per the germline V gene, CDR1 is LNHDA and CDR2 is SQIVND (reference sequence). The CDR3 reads CASRQDLSVETQYF. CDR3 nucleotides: TGTGCCAGCCGACAGGATCTGTCCGTGGAGACCCAGTACTTC.

The CDR3 is CAGGFGLNTEAFF. As DNA, the CDR3 is TGTGCCGGAGGCTTCGGATTGAACACTGAAGCTTTCTTT. This sequence joins TRBV6-1 and TRBJ1-1, with D uncertain. The CDR3 loop spans 13 amino acids. V was cut by 11 bases and J by 0 bases, with 13 bases left in between. The germline V gene has CDR1 MNHNS and CDR2 SASEGT.

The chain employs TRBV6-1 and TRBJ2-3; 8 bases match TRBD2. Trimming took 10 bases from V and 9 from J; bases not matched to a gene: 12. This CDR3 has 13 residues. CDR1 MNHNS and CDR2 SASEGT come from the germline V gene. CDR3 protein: CATSQREITTQYF. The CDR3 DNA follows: TGTGCCACTTCCCAGCGGGAGATCACGACGCAGTATTTT.

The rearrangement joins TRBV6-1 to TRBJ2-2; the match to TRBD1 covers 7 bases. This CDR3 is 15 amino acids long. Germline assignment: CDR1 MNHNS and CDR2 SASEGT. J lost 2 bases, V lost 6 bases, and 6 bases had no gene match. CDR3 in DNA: TGTGCCAGCAGGGAACAGGGGCTAAACACCGGGGAGCTGTTTTTT. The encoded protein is CASREQGLNTGELFF.

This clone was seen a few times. CDR3 in DNA: TGTGCCAGCAGTGAAGAGGCAATTAGCGGAGGTGAGCAGTTCTTC. Residues: CASSEEAISGGEQFF. This chain joins TRBV2 and TRBJ2-1, with D possibly matching TRBD2 (6 bases). Germline lookup yields CDR1 SNHLY and CDR2 FYNNEI. V lost 1 base, J lost 9 bases, and 16 bases lay in between. The CDR3 length is 15 residues.

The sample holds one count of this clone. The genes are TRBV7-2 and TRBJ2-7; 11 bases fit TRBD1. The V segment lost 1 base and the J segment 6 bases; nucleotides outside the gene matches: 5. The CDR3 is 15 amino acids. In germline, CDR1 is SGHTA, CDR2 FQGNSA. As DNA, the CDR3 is TGTGCCAGCAGCTTAGGTTTAGGGACAGGGGGCGAGCAGTACGTC. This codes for CASSLGLGTGGEQYV.

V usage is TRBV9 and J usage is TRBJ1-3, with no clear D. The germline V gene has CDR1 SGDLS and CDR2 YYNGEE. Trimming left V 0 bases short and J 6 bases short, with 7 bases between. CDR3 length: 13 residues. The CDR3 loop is CASSVDLLNTIYF. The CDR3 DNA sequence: TGTGCCAGCAGCGTAGACCTCCTAAACACCATATATTTT.

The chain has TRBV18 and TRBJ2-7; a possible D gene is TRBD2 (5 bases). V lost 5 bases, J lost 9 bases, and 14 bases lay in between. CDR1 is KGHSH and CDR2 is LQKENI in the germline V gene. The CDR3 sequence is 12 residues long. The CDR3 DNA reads TGTGCCAGCTCATCTTTATCGGGGAGGCAGTACTTC. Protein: CASSSLSGRQYF.

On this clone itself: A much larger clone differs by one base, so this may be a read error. CDR3 residues: CASSGGGRDRVGDQPQHF. CDR3 nucleotides: TGTGCCAGCAGCGGGGGGGGCCGGGACAGGGTGGGTGATCAGCCCCAGCATTTT. V is TRBV5-6 and J is TRBJ1-5, with 9 positions matching TRBD1. The V segment lost 4 bases and the J segment 5 bases; nucleotides outside the gene matches: 16. Germline values: CDR1 SGHDT, CDR2 YYEEEE. The length of the CDR3 is 18 residues.

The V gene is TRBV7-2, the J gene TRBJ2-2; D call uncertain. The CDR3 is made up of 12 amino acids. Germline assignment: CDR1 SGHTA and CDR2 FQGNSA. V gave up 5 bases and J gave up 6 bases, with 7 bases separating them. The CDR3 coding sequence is TGTGCCAGCAGCCCGGAGCCCGGGGAGCTGTTTTTT. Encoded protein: CASSPEPGELFF.

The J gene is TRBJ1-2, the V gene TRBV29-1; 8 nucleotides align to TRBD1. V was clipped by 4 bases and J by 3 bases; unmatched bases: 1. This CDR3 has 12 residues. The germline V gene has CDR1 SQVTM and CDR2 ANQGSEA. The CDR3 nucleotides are TGCAGCGTTGGGGACAGGTACTATGGCTACACCTTC. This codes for CSVGDRYYGYTF.

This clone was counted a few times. The CDR3 nucleotides are TGTGCCAGCAGGCCATATGATGGCTACACCTTC. Translating it yields CASRPYDGYTF. The chain couples TRBV6-1 to TRBJ1-2; D call uncertain. This CDR3 contains 11 residues. Germline CDR1 and CDR2: MNHNS and SASEGT. V was pared by 6 bases and J by 6 bases, with 8 bases between.

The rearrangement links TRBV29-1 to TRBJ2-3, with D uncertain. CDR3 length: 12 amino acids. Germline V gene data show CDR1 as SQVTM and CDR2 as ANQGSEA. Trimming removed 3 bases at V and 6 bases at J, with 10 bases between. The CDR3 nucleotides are TGCAGCGTTGAGGGAATGGACGATACGCAGTATTTT. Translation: CSVEGMDDTQYF.